This T cell receptor (beta chain) originates from a study of cytomegalovirus exposure and HLA in healthy donors. Points from the study as a whole: Reports credit the classifier with highly specific, highly sensitive diagnosis of cytomegalovirus status.

J was trimmed by 3 bases and V by 3 bases; bases with no gene match: 10. Germline V gene data show CDR1 as ENHRY and CDR2 as SYGVKD. The CDR3 loop spans 17 amino acids. Concerning this clone itself: Antigen unknown.

Both 60 Vbeta primers and 13 Jbeta primers went into the PCR. Libraries were prepared by immunoSEQ multiplex PCR; TCRdb keeps only in-frame clonotypes and omits some of them. The repertoire holds approximately 110,000 clones, with 70% as singletons. The sample consisted of PBMCs. J is TRBJ1-5 and V is TRBV10-3; 8 nucleotides align to TRBD1. The origin of this receptor is a man aged 40-55 years in good health and CMV-seropositive. The CDR3 DNA follows: TGTGCCATCAGTGAATGGAGCGGACAGGGATACAATCAGCCCCAGCATTTT. Translation: CAISEWSGQGYNQPQHF.